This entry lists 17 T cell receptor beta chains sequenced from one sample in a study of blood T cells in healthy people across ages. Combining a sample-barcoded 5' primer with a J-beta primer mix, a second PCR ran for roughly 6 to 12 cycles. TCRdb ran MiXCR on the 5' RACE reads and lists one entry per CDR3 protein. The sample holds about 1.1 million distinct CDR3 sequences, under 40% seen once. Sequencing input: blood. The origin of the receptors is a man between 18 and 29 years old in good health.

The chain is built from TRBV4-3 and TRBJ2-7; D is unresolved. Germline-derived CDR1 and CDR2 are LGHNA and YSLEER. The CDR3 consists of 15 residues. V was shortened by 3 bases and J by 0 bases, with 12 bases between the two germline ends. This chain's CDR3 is CASSQARPSSYEQYF. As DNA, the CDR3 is TGCGCCAGCAGCCAGGCGCGACCAAGCTCCTACGAGCAGTACTTC.

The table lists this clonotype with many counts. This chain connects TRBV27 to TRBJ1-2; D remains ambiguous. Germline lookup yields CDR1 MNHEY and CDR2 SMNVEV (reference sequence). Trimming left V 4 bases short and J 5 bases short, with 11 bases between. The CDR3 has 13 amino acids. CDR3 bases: TGTGCCAGCAGTTCACCCGGGTTTTATGGCTACACCTTC. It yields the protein CASSSPGFYGYTF.

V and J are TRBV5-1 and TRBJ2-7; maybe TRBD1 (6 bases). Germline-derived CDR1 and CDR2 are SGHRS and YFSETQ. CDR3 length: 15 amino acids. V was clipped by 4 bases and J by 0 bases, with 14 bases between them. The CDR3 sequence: CASSPRTVNSYEQYF. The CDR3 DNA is TGCGCCAGCAGCCCACGGACAGTGAACTCCTACGAGCAGTACTTC.

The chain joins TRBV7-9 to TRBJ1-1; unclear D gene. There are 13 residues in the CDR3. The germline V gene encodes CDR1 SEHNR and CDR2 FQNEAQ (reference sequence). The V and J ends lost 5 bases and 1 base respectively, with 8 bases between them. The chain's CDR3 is CASSPYKNTEAFF. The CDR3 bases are TGTGCCAGCAGCCCTTACAAGAACACTGAAGCTTTCTTT.

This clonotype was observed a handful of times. The chain's CDR3 is CSVGLGGYVEKLFF. The DNA of the CDR3 is TGCAGCGTCGGACTAGGGGGCTACGTTGAAAAACTGTTTTTT. V usage is TRBV29-1 and J usage is TRBJ1-4; TRBD1 aligns across 7 bases. There are 14 residues in the CDR3. V shed 6 bases and J 7 bases; nucleotides not matched to a gene: 11. The germline gives CDR1 SQVTM, CDR2 ANQGSEA.

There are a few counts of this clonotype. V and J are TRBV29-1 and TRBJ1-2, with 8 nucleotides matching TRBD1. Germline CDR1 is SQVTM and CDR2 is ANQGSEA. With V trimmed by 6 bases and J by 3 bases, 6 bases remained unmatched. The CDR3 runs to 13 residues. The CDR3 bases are TGCAGCGTCGGAACGACAGGGGACTATGGCTACACCTTC. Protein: CSVGTTGDYGYTF. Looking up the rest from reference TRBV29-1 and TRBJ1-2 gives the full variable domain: SAVISQKPSRDICQRGTSLTIQCQVDSQVTMMFWYRQQPGQSLTLIATANQGSEATYESGFVIDKFPISRPNLTFSTLTVSNMSPEDSSIYLCSVGTTGDYGYTFGSGTRLTVV.

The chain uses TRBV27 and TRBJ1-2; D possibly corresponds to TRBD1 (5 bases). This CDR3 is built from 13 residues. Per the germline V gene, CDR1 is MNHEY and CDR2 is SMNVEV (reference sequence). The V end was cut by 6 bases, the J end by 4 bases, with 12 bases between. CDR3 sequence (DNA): TGTGCCAGCAGATCCCAGGGCGCCTATGGCTACACCTTC. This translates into CASRSQGAYGYTF.

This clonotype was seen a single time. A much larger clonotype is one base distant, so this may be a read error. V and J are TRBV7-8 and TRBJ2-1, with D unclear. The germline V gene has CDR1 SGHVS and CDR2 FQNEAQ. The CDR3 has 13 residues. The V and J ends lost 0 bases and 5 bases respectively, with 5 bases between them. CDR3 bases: TGTGCCAGCAGCTTAGCGATAAACAATGAGCAGTTCTTC. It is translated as CASSLAINNEQFF.

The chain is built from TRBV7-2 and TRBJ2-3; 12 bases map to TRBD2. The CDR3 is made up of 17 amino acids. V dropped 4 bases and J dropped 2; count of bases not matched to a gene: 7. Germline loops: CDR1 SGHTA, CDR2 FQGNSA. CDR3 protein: CASSSQTSGGHTDTQYF. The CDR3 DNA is TGTGCCAGCAGCTCCCAAACTAGCGGGGGGCACACAGATACGCAGTATTTT. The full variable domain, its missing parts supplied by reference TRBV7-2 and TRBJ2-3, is GAGVSQSPSNKVTEKGKDVELRCDPISGHTALYWYRQSLGQGLEFLIYFQGNSAPDKSGLPSDRFSAERTGGSVSTLTIQRTQQEDSAVYLCASSSQTSGGHTDTQYFGPGTRLTVL.

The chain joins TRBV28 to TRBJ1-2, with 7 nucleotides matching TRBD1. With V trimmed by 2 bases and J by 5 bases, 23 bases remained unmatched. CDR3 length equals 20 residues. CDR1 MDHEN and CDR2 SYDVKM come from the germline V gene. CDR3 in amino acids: CASSLTSEWTGRGRWYGYTF. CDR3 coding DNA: TGTGCCAGCAGTTTAACATCCGAGTGGACAGGCAGGGGTCGATGGTATGGCTACACCTTC.

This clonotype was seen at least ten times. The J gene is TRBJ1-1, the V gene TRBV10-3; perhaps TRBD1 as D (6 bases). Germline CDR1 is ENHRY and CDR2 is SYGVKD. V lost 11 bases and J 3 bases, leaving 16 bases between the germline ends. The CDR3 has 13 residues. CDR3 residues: CASKEGGDTEAFF. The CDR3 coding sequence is TGTGCCTCAAAGGAAGGGGGTGACACTGAAGCTTTCTTT.

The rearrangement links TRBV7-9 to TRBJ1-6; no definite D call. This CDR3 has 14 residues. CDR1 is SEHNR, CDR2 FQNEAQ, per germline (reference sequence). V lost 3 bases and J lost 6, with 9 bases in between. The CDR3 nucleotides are TGTGCCAGCAGCTTTGGGGATTTTAATTCACCCCTCCACTTT. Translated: CASSFGDFNSPLHF. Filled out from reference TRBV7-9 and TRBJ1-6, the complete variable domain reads DTGVSQNPRHKITKRGQNVTFRCDPISEHNRLYWYRQTLGQGPEFLTYFQNEAQLEKSRLLSDRFSAERPKGSFSTLEIQRTEQGDSAMYLCASSFGDFNSPLHFGNGTRLTVT.

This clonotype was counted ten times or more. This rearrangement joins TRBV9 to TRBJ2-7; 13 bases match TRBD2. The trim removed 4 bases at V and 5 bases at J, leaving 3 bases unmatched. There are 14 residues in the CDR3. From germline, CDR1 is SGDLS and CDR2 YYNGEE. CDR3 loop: CASSPGLAGNEQYF. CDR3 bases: TGTGCCAGCAGCCCGGGACTAGCGGGAAACGAGCAGTACTTC.

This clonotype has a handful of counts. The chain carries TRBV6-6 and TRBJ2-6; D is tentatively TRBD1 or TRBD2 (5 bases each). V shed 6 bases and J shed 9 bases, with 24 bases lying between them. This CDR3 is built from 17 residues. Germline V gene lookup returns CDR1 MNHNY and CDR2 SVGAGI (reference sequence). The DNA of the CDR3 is TGTGCCAGCAGGTTTGGCAGGGAGCTCTTTTTTGGCAACGTCCTGACTTTC. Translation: CASRFGRELFFGNVLTF.

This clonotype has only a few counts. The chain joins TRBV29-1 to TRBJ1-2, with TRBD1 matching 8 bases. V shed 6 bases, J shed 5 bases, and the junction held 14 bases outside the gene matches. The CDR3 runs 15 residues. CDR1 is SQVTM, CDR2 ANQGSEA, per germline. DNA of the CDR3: TGCAGCGTAGGGGGCTCGGGACAGGAAGCATATGGCTACACCTTC. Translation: CSVGGSGQEAYGYTF.

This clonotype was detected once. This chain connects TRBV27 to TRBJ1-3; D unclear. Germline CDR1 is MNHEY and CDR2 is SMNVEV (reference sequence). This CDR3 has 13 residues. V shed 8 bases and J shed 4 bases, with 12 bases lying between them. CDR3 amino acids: CASGPGAGNTIYF. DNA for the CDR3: TGTGCCAGCGGTCCCGGCGCAGGAAACACCATATATTTT.

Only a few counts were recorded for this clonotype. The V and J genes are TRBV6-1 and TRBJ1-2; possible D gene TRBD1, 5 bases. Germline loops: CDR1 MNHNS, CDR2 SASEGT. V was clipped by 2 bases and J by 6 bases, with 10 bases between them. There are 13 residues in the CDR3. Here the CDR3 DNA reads TGTGCCAGCAGTGAATCCGGCAGGGATGGCTACACCTTC. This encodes CASSESGRDGYTF.